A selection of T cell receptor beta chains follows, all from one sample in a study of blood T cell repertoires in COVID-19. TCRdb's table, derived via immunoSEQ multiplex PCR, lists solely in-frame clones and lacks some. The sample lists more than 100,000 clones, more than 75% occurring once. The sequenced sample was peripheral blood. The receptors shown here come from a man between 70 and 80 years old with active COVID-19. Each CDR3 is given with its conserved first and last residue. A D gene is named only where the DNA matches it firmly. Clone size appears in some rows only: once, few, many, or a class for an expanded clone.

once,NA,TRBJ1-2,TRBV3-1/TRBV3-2,TGTGCCAGCAGCCAACCTCCCGACAGAGATGGCTACACCTTC,CASSQPPDRDGYTF
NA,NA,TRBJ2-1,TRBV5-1,TGCGCCAGCAGAGTAGCGTCTCTCTACGATGAGCAGTTCTTC,CASRVASLYDEQFF
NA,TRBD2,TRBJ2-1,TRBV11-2,TGTGCCAGCAGCTTACTAGCGGGAGGGAATGAGCAGTTCTTC,CASSLLAGGNEQFF
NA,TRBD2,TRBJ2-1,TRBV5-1,TGCGCCAGCAGCTCGTCGGCAGCGGGGTACTCCTACAATGAGCAGTTCTTC,CASSSSAAGYSYNEQFF
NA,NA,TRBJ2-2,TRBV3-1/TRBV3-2,TGTGCCAGCAGCCAAGAACAGGGACGCAGGGAGCTGTTTTTT,CASSQEQGRRELFF
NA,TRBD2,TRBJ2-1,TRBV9,TGTGCCAGCAGCCCTAGTCGGGGGAGGGCCCCCAATGAGCAGTTCTTC,CASSPSRGRAPNEQFF
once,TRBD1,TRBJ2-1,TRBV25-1,TGTGCCAGCCCCCGGGACAGGGTAGCGAGCTCCTACAATGAGCAGTTCTTC,CASPRDRVASSYNEQFF
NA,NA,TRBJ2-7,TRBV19,TGTGCCAGTAGCCGAAGCGGAATCTACTACGAGCAGTACTTC,CASSRSGIYYEQYF
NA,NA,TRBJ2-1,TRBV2,TGTGCCAGCACCCGAAGGCGGGGCTCTGGGGATGAGCAGTTCTTC,CASTRRRGSGDEQFF
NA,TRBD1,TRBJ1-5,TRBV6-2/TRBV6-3,TGTGCCAGCAGTACGACAGGGGGGGGCAATCAGCCCCAGCATTTT,CASSTTGGGNQPQHF